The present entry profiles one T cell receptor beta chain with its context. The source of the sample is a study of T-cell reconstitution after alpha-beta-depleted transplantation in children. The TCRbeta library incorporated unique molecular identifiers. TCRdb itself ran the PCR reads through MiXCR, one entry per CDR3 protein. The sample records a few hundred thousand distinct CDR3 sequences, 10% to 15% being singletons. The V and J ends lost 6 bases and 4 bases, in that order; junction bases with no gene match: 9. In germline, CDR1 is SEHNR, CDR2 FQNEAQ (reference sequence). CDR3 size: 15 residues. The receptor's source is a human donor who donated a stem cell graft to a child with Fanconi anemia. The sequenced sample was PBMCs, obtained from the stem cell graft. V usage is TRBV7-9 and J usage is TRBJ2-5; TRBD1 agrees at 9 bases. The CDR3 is CASRGQGSRIETQYF. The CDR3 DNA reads TGTGCCAGCAGAGGACAGGGGAGTAGGATAGAGACCCAGTACTTC.